These 25 T cell receptor beta chains were sequenced from one sample in a study of blood T cell repertoires in COVID-19. The table came from immunoSEQ multiplex PCR; TCRdb's copy has only in-frame clones and leaves some out. This sample has 380,000 or so clones; about 90% occur once, and the top ten carry 0.95% to 1.5%. The sample was peripheral blood. Receptor source: a man aged 40-49 years with acute or convalescent COVID-19.

The chain uses TRBV5-1 and TRBJ2-7, with D tentatively TRBD2 (5 bases). V was cut by 0 bases and J by 3 bases, with 16 bases left in between. Germline V gene lookup returns CDR1 SGHRS and CDR2 YFSETQ. This CDR3 has 16 residues. The CDR3 loop is CASSLVPGNKVYEQYF. The DNA of the CDR3 is TGCGCCAGCAGCTTGGTCCCGGGGAATAAAGTCTACGAGCAGTACTTC. Based on the CDR3 plus reference TRBV5-1 and TRBJ2-7, the full variable domain is KAGVTQTPRYLIKTRGQQVTLSCSPISGHRSVSWYQQTPGQGLQFLFEYFSETQRNKGNFPGRFSGRQFSNSRSEMNVSTLELGDSALYLCASSLVPGNKVYEQYFGPGTRLTVT.

The V call is TRBV5-8, the J call TRBJ2-3; D is perhaps TRBD2 (5 bases). CDR1 SGHTS and CDR2 YDEGEE come from the germline V gene. V was trimmed by 3 bases and J by 1 base, leaving 6 bases between them. This CDR3 contains 13 residues. DNA of the CDR3: TGTGCCAGCAGCTGGACTGGCACAGATACGCAGTATTTT. This sequence encodes CASSWTGTDTQYF.

V usage is TRBV24-1 and J usage is TRBJ2-1; 10 nucleotides agree with TRBD1. Germline V gives CDR1 KGHDR, CDR2 SFDVKD. After removal of 4 bases from V and 6 bases from J, the junction contained 14 bases not matched to a gene. This CDR3 region has 18 residues. The CDR3 here is CATSDHEGQGSVPNEQFF. CDR3 sequence (DNA): TGTGCCACCAGTGACCACGAGGGACAGGGGTCCGTGCCCAATGAGCAGTTCTTC.

This chain joins TRBV9 and TRBJ1-2; 7 bases match TRBD1. V was clipped by 3 bases and J by 10 bases; unmatched bases: 6. Per germline, CDR1 SGDLS and CDR2 YYNGEE. This CDR3 is 12 amino acids long. The CDR3 sequence: CASSASTGVYTF. The CDR3 DNA reads as TGTGCCAGCAGCGCCTCCACAGGGGTCTACACCTTC.

With regard to this clone: A much more abundant neighbour one base away suggests this may be a read error. The sample carries other DNA sequences with the same CDR3. The rearrangement links TRBV6-4 to TRBJ2-3, with 9 bases fitting TRBD1. Germline V gives CDR1 MRHNA, CDR2 SNTAGT. The CDR3 runs 15 residues. The V segment lost 2 bases and the J segment 0 bases; nucleotides outside the gene matches: 0. The CDR3 DNA reads TGTGCCAGCAGTGACGGGACAGGGAGCACAGATACGCAGTATTTT. It translates to CASSDGTGSTDTQYF.

The chain combines TRBV28 with TRBJ1-2, with 9 bases that match TRBD1. V was pared by 5 bases and J by 6 bases, with 4 bases of the junction left unmatched. This CDR3 region has 13 residues. CDR1 MDHEN and CDR2 SYDVKM come from the germline V gene. The CDR3 sequence is CASSLQGANGYTF. For the CDR3, the DNA is TGTGCCAGCAGTCTACAGGGGGCGAATGGCTACACCTTC.

The chain links TRBV27 to TRBJ1-5; TRBD1 might be the D (5 bases). Germline CDR1 is MNHEY and CDR2 is SMNVEV (reference sequence). The germline V and J ends were trimmed by 0 bases and 5 bases, with 11 bases remaining between them. The CDR3 spans 15 residues. As DNA, the CDR3 is TGTGCCAGCAGTTTATCGGGGAGGGGCTATCAGCCCCAGCATTTT. This gives the protein CASSLSGRGYQPQHF.

The genes are TRBV13 and TRBJ1-3; 7 bases match TRBD1. CDR1 is PRHDT and CDR2 is FYEKMQ in the germline V gene (reference sequence). This CDR3 contains 14 residues. The V gene end was trimmed by 4 bases and the J gene end by 3 bases; junction bases not matched to a gene: 3. CDR3 residues: CASSYRGYGNTIYF. The CDR3 DNA follows: TGTGCCAGCAGCTACAGGGGTTATGGAAACACCATATATTTT. The full variable domain, with the rest looked up from reference TRBV13 and TRBJ1-3, is AAGVIQSPRHLIKEKRETATLKCYPIPRHDTVYWYQQGPGQDPQFLISFYEKMQSDKGSIPDRFSAQQFSDYHSELNMSSLELGDSALYFCASSYRGYGNTIYFGEGSWLTVV.

This clone showed up just once. The chain is built from TRBV12-3 or TRBV12-4 and TRBJ2-1, with a tentative D call TRBD1 (5 bases). V lost 5 bases and J lost 13, with 12 bases in between. The CDR3 is 11 residues long. CDR3 loop: CASSTDIGQFF. The CDR3 DNA reads as TGTGCCAGCAGTACGGACATAGGTCAGTTCTTC.

This sequence joins TRBV29-1 and TRBJ1-1; no firm D call. The CDR3 covers 13 residues. Trimming cost V 2 bases and J 1 base, with 8 bases left between them. Germline CDR1 SQVTM, CDR2 ANQGSEA. CDR3 in amino acids: CSVEWGGNTEAFF. The CDR3 nucleotides are TGCAGCGTTGAATGGGGAGGGAACACTGAAGCTTTCTTT. The full variable domain, with the rest looked up from reference TRBV29-1 and TRBJ1-1, is SAVISQKPSRDICQRGTSLTIQCQVDSQVTMMFWYRQQPGQSLTLIATANQGSEATYESGFVIDKFPISRPNLTFSTLTVSNMSPEDSSIYLCSVEWGGNTEAFFGQGTRLTVV.

V is TRBV7-6 and J is TRBJ2-7, with 12 bases that match TRBD1. Per the germline V gene, CDR1 is SGHVS and CDR2 is FNYEAQ. With 5 bases clipped from V and 6 bases from J, the junction kept 11 bases outside the gene matches. The CDR3 has 16 residues. CDR3 DNA: TGTGCCAGCAGCCTGACCCCGGGACAGGGGGCCCGCGAGCAGTACTTC. Its protein product is CASSLTPGQGAREQYF.

The chain recombines TRBV27 with TRBJ2-3; 8 bases are shared with TRBD1. Germline values: CDR1 MNHEY, CDR2 SMNVEV (reference sequence). V lost 5 bases and J lost 9; bases outside the gene matches: 13. The CDR3 has 15 amino acids. CDR3 bases: TGTGCCAGCAGTCTTACTACAGGGGGAGCCGGGACGCAGTATTTT. This codes for CASSLTTGGAGTQYF.

This chain links TRBV20-1 with TRBJ2-3; D ambiguous. V shed 1 base and J shed 8 bases, with 7 bases lying between them. Germline loops: CDR1 DFQATT, CDR2 SNEGSKA (reference sequence). This CDR3 is built from 11 residues. The DNA of the CDR3 is TGCAGTGCTAGAGTCGGTGGTACGCAGTATTTT. It is translated as CSARVGGTQYF.

This clone was detected once. The rearrangement links TRBV7-8 to TRBJ1-2, with TRBD1 matching over 8 bases. The CDR3 has 14 residues. From germline, CDR1 is SGHVS and CDR2 FQNEAQ. The V segment lost 3 bases and the J segment 13 bases; nucleotides outside the gene matches: 13. The CDR3 DNA is TGTGCCAGCAGCTTTCTCCGGGACAGGCCGGGGTCCACCTTC. Translating gives CASSFLRDRPGSTF.

On this clone: This CDR3 is also generated by other DNA sequences in the sample. The rearrangement uses TRBV7-9 and TRBJ1-1; TRBD1 matches at 8 bases. The germline V gene encodes CDR1 SEHNR and CDR2 FQNEAQ (reference sequence). J was trimmed by 5 bases and V by 1 base; bases with no gene match: 3. The CDR3 has 14 amino acids. CDR3 protein: CASSLGQGSTEAFF. The CDR3 DNA reads TGTGCCAGCAGCTTAGGACAGGGGAGTACTGAAGCTTTCTTT.

The chain couples TRBV7-2 to TRBJ2-1, with 11 bases fitting TRBD2. The germline gives CDR1 SGHTA, CDR2 FQGNSA. The CDR3 extends over 16 amino acids. V was clipped by 1 base and J by 6 bases; unmatched bases: 5. The CDR3 DNA is TGTGCCAGCAGCTTAGGTGGGACTAGCGGTTCCAATGAGCAGTTCTTC. It codes for CASSLGGTSGSNEQFF.

This sequence joins TRBV5-4 and TRBJ2-5, with TRBD2 as a possible D gene (5 bases). CDR3 length equals 14 residues. V dropped 1 base and J dropped 2 bases, with 9 bases sitting between them. The germline V gene encodes CDR1 SGHNT and CDR2 YYREEE (reference sequence). The CDR3 nucleotides read TGTGCCAGCAGCTTGATAACGGGACAAGAGACCCAGTACTTC. The encoded protein is CASSLITGQETQYF.

The J gene is TRBJ2-2, the V gene TRBV7-2; 7 positions agree with TRBD1. Looked up from germline, CDR1 is SGHTA and CDR2 is FQGNSA. CDR3 length: 15 residues. Losses at the gene ends were 1 base for V and 4 bases for J; bases not matched to a gene: 3. CDR3 amino acids: CASSLEGAGTGELFF. The CDR3 DNA reads TGTGCCAGCAGCTTAGAGGGGGCAGGCACCGGGGAGCTGTTTTTT.

This chain connects TRBV7-3 to TRBJ2-3; 11 bases align to TRBD2. The ends lost 5 bases at V and 2 bases at J; junction bases unmatched: 12. CDR1 and CDR2 from the germline V gene are SGHTA and FQGTGA. This CDR3 contains 18 residues. Written as DNA, the CDR3 is TGTGCCAGCAGCAAAAGGGGAACTAGCGGGGGAGACACAGATACGCAGTATTTT. Translating gives CASSKRGTSGGDTDTQYF.

V usage is TRBV7-9 and J usage is TRBJ2-7; a weak D match, TRBD2 (5 bases). CDR3 length: 14 residues. Deletions cut 1 base from V and 4 bases from J, with 11 bases between. Looked up from germline, CDR1 is SEHNR and CDR2 is FQNEAQ (reference sequence). The CDR3 DNA reads as TGTGCCAGCAGCTTAGGGGAGTGGTGGTACGAGCAGTACTTC. It is translated as CASSLGEWWYEQYF.

This clone has just one count. The chain employs TRBV10-3 and TRBJ1-5; 8 bases map to TRBD1. V was pared by 3 bases and J by 4 bases, with 5 bases of the junction left unmatched. In germline, CDR1 is ENHRY, CDR2 SYGVKD. The CDR3 totals 15 residues. The CDR3: CAISEGGQGNQPQHF. CDR3 DNA: TGTGCCATCAGTGAAGGAGGACAGGGTAATCAGCCCCAGCATTTT.

J is TRBJ2-7 and V is TRBV4-3; 8 bases align to TRBD2. Trimming took 1 base from V and 2 from J; bases not matched to a gene: 7. The germline V gene encodes CDR1 LGHNA and CDR2 YSLEER. The CDR3 loop spans 16 amino acids. In nucleotides, the CDR3 is TGCGCCAGCAGCCAAGGGATCGCGGGGGGCACCTACGAGCAGTACTTC. Protein: CASSQGIAGGTYEQYF.

J is TRBJ1-4 and V is TRBV27; D is ambiguous. This CDR3 has 15 residues. From germline, CDR1 is MNHEY and CDR2 SMNVEV (reference sequence). V lost 6 bases and J lost 5, with 16 bases in between. The CDR3 region is CASSPTRLGNEKLFF. The CDR3 coding sequence is TGTGCCAGCAGCCCGACCCGCTTGGGCAATGAAAAACTGTTTTTT.

The CDR3 region is CASTGQGSPLHF. CDR3 DNA: TGTGCCAGCACCGGCCAGGGCTCACCCCTCCACTTT. V is TRBV2 and J is TRBJ1-6, with a weak D call TRBD1 (5 bases). Germline CDR1 reads SNHLY; CDR2 reads FYNNEI. V was cut by 7 bases and J by 10 bases, with 11 bases left in between. CDR3 length: 12 amino acids.

This sequence joins TRBV7-9 and TRBJ2-2, with D uncertain. In germline, CDR1 is SEHNR, CDR2 FQNEAQ (reference sequence). The CDR3 covers 16 residues. V was clipped by 6 bases and J by 7 bases, with 21 bases between them. The CDR3 nucleotides read TGTGCCAGCAGTCCTAAGTTAAACGCGTTTGGCGGGGAGCTGTTTTTT. Its translation is CASSPKLNAFGGELFF.